This T cell receptor beta chain was sequenced in a study of blood T cell repertoires in COVID-19. This clone has a single count. Profiling relied on immunoSEQ multiplex PCR, and the TCRdb table lists in-frame clones only, not all of them. The sample gives about 74,000 clones, almost 90% of which show up once; less than 2% is in the top ten. V was shortened by 6 bases and J by 3 bases, with 15 bases between the two germline ends. The CDR3 spans 15 residues. Per the germline V gene, CDR1 is MNHEY and CDR2 is SVGAGI. The TCR originated in an elderly woman with active or convalescent COVID-19. Specimen: peripheral blood. This chain connects TRBV6-5 to TRBJ2-4; TRBD1 might be the D (6 bases). For the CDR3, the DNA is TGTGCCAGCAGAGGGGGACAAGCCGACAAAAACATTCAGTACTTC. Its translation: CASRGGQADKNIQYF.